The 29 T cell receptor beta chains given below trace back to one sample, sequenced in a study of post-analysis software for immune sequencing data. Study-wide results and caveats: In patients, TRBV5-6, TRBV5-1 and TRBV20-1 belonged to roughly 5 TRBV segments found more frequently than in controls.

The antigens these receptors bind are not known. The TCR beta cDNA libraries carried unique molecular identifiers. TCRdb re-called the PCR reads through MiXCR, storing one row per CDR3 protein. The sample shows about 680,000 distinct CDR3 sequences, approximately 60% of them seen only once. Sequenced material: blood. All receptors come from a girl between 2 and 10 years old with multiple sclerosis.

V usage is TRBV20-1 and J usage is TRBJ1-5; perhaps TRBD1 as D (6 bases). The germline V gene has CDR1 DFQATT and CDR2 SNEGSKA (reference sequence). CDR3 size: 13 residues. V was clipped by 5 bases and J by 7 bases, with 15 bases between them. The DNA for the CDR3 is TGCAGTGCTTCCCCAGGGGTGCAACAGCCCCAGCATTTT. Its translation: CSASPGVQQPQHF.

The rearrangement joins TRBV6-2 or TRBV6-3 to TRBJ2-4, with D possibly TRBD2 on 5 matching bases. The CDR3 contains 13 residues. Trimming took 5 bases from V and 3 from J, leaving 8 bases between them. CDR1 is MNHEY and CDR2 is SVGEGT in the germline V gene. The CDR3 loop reads CASSRGFKNIQYF. DNA for the CDR3: TGTGCCAGCAGTCGGGGATTCAAAAACATTCAGTACTTC.

The sample holds a few counts of this clonotype. The gene calls are TRBV12-3 or TRBV12-4 and TRBJ2-7; tentative D call: TRBD1 (5 bases). The CDR3 has 14 residues. V dropped 5 bases and J dropped 6 bases, with 17 bases sitting between them. The CDR3 sequence is CASSLMSRGSEQYF. CDR3 nucleotide sequence: TGTGCCAGCAGTCTAATGTCAAGGGGAAGCGAGCAGTACTTC.

This clonotype has a single count. The V and J genes are TRBV10-3 and TRBJ2-7, with TRBD2 matching over 9 bases. J was trimmed by 2 bases and V by 10 bases; bases with no gene match: 9. Germline V lookup: CDR1 ENHRY, CDR2 SYGVKD. The CDR3 sequence is 14 residues long. The CDR3 DNA reads as TGTGCCACCGGGGGGGTAGCGGGAGCCTACGAGCAGTACTTC. Its protein is CATGGVAGAYEQYF.

The chain uses TRBV6-1 and TRBJ1-5; D is uncertain. The germline gives CDR1 MNHNS, CDR2 SASEGT. The CDR3 is 11 residues long. Trimming took 4 bases from V and 5 from J, leaving 3 bases between them. The CDR3 DNA is TGTGCCAGCAGTGTTGATCAGCCCCAGCATTTT. As protein: CASSVDQPQHF.

The gene calls are TRBV7-2 and TRBJ1-2, with D tentatively TRBD1 (5 bases). V lost 5 bases and J 0 bases, leaving 13 bases between the germline ends. The germline V gene has CDR1 SGHTA and CDR2 FQGNSA. This CDR3 contains 15 residues. CDR3 DNA: TGTGCCAGCAGCGCCCGACAGAGAACTAACTATGGCTACACCTTC. The encoded protein is CASSARQRTNYGYTF.

Written as DNA, the CDR3 is TGTGCCAGCAGTTTGGGTGGGGAGCCGCTAGGCTACACCTTC. This codes for CASSLGGEPLGYTF. The chain couples TRBV28 to TRBJ1-2; D not resolved. CDR1 is MDHEN, CDR2 SYDVKM, per germline. V was pared by 3 bases and J by 8 bases, with 16 bases between. This CDR3 comprises 14 residues.

This chain links TRBV7-3 with TRBJ2-2, with 10 bases that match TRBD2. The length of the CDR3 is 19 residues. Germline-derived CDR1 and CDR2 are SGHTA and FQGTGA. V dropped 2 bases and J dropped 5; count of bases not matched to a gene: 14. The DNA for the CDR3 is TGTGCCAGCAGCTTATCCCCGGGGCTAGCGGGAGTTGGAACCGGGGAGCTGTTTTTT. Protein product: CASSLSPGLAGVGTGELFF.

This rearrangement joins TRBV13 to TRBJ2-1; unclear D gene. This CDR3 comprises 12 residues. Germline V gene data show CDR1 as PRHDT and CDR2 as FYEKMQ (reference sequence). V lost 5 bases, J lost 6 bases, and 8 bases lay in between. CDR3 sequence reads: CASSPQLNEQFF. The CDR3 DNA follows: TGTGCCAGCAGCCCTCAGCTCAATGAGCAGTTCTTC.

This chain joins TRBV4-3 and TRBJ1-6; 7 bases match TRBD1. The CDR3 loop spans 14 amino acids. Trimming cost V 4 bases and J 8 bases; bases outside gene matches: 5. Per germline, CDR1 LGHNA and CDR2 YSLEER. Written as DNA, the CDR3 is TGCGCCAGCAGCCTAGAGGGACAGTATTCACCCCTCCACTTT. Protein sequence: CASSLEGQYSPLHF.

The V and J genes are TRBV29-1 and TRBJ2-3; the D is unclear. The CDR3 has 12 residues. CDR1 is SQVTM, CDR2 ANQGSEA, per germline. V lost 6 bases, J lost 4 bases, and 11 bases lay in between. CDR3 loop: CSVGRVADTQYF. In nucleotides, the CDR3 is TGCAGCGTAGGCCGGGTGGCAGATACGCAGTATTTT.

This sequence joins TRBV29-1 and TRBJ2-1; the D gene is possibly TRBD1 (6 bases). The V end was cut by 6 bases, the J end by 1 base, with 13 bases between. This CDR3 contains 14 residues. Looked up from germline, CDR1 is SQVTM and CDR2 is ANQGSEA. The CDR3 reads CSVAGEVSYNEQFF. DNA of the CDR3: TGCAGCGTAGCAGGGGAAGTTTCCTACAATGAGCAGTTCTTC.

This clonotype has only a few counts. Here the CDR3 reads CSVNQGEASGYTF. CDR3 bases: TGCAGCGTTAACCAGGGAGAGGCTAGCGGCTACACCTTC. The chain recombines TRBV29-1 with TRBJ1-2, with D perhaps matching TRBD1 (5 bases). The germline V and J ends were trimmed by 5 bases and 8 bases, with 18 bases remaining between them. The CDR3 sequence is 13 residues long. CDR1 is SQVTM, CDR2 ANQGSEA, per germline. Full variable domain (outside the CDR3, taken from reference TRBV29-1 and TRBJ1-2): SAVISQKPSRDICQRGTSLTIQCQVDSQVTMMFWYRQQPGQSLTLIATANQGSEATYESGFVIDKFPISRPNLTFSTLTVSNMSPEDSSIYLCSVNQGEASGYTFGSGTRLTVV.

This clonotype has only a few counts. This chain links TRBV6-5 with TRBJ1-1; 7 nucleotides align to TRBD1. CDR1 is MNHEY, CDR2 SVGAGI, per germline. Unmatched junction bases numbered 5, after V lost 11 bases and J lost 2 bases. The CDR3 sequence is 12 residues long. CDR3 in amino acids: CASRQGNTEAFF. In nucleotides, the CDR3 is TGTGCCTCCCGACAGGGTAACACTGAAGCTTTCTTT.

V and J are TRBV5-1 and TRBJ2-1; possibly TRBD2 for D (5 bases). Germline V gene data show CDR1 as SGHRS and CDR2 as YFSETQ. V was shortened by 0 bases and J by 14 bases, with 12 bases between the two germline ends. There are 12 residues in the CDR3. CDR3 DNA sequence: TGCGCCAGCAGCTTGGATAGAGGGCGAGAGTTCTTC. Translated: CASSLDRGREFF.

This rearrangement joins TRBV12-3 or TRBV12-4 to TRBJ2-1; D is possibly TRBD1 (6 bases). V shed 9 bases and J shed 4 bases, with 16 bases lying between them. This CDR3 is built from 14 residues. CDR3 residues: CASTLRQVYNEQFF. The CDR3 nucleotides read TGTGCCAGTACGCTGCGACAGGTGTACAATGAGCAGTTCTTC.

DNA of the CDR3: TGTGCCAGCAGCAATGGGCGCAGGGGGGAACGAGAGCAGTACTTC. It specifies CASSNGRRGEREQYF. The chain uses TRBV6-5 and TRBJ2-7; weak D call: TRBD1 (7 bases). CDR1 and CDR2 from the germline V gene are MNHEY and SVGAGI. The CDR3 is 15 amino acids. V lost 6 bases, J lost 7 bases, and 22 bases lay in between.

The gene calls are TRBV25-1 and TRBJ1-6; no firm D call. The CDR3 runs to 13 residues. Germline values: CDR1 MGHDK, CDR2 SYGVNS. V was shortened by 4 bases and J by 5 bases, with 6 bases between the two germline ends. CDR3 sequence reads: CASSGANNSPLHF. The CDR3 DNA follows: TGTGCCAGCAGTGGGGCCAATAATTCACCCCTCCACTTT.

This clonotype was observed a handful of times. The CDR3 nucleotides are TGTGCCAGCAGCTCCAACAGGATGGAGGATCAGCCCCAGCATTTT. It codes for CASSSNRMEDQPQHF. The chain carries TRBV7-8 and TRBJ1-5; maybe TRBD1 (5 bases). Trimming shortened V by 4 bases and J by 5 bases, and 15 bases separated the two germline ends. The germline CDR1 and CDR2 sequences are SGHVS and FQNEAQ. The CDR3 consists of 15 residues.

V gene TRBV5-1 combines with J gene TRBJ2-1, with 12 bases identical to TRBD1. The CDR3 totals 15 residues. Unmatched junction bases numbered 6, after V lost 1 base and J lost 10 bases. CDR1 and CDR2 (germline): SGHRS, YFSETQ. The CDR3 reads CASSLRGQGAQEQFF. The DNA of the CDR3 is TGCGCCAGCAGCTTGAGGGGACAGGGGGCCCAGGAGCAGTTCTTC.

As concerns this clonotype: One end of the junction varies from germline; a read error may be responsible. The chain couples TRBV20-1 to TRBJ1-1; D remains ambiguous. CDR1 is DFQATT, CDR2 SNEGSKA, per germline (reference sequence). CDR3 length equals 12 residues. CDR3 in DNA: TGCGGTGCTAGAGCGGGGAACACTGAAGCTTTCTTT. It encodes CGARAGNTEAFF.

This clonotype was observed a handful of times. A read error may account for a junction end that differs from germline. V gene TRBV7-7 combines with J gene TRBJ2-1; D unclear. CDR1 is SSHAT and CDR2 is FNYEAQ in the germline V gene (reference sequence). This CDR3 is built from 13 residues. The CDR3 region is CASSLGFNNEQFF. DNA for the CDR3: TGTGCTAGCAGCTTAGGTTTCAACAATGAGCAGTTCTTC.

The chain employs TRBV15 and TRBJ2-5; the D is unclear. Trimming removed 0 bases from V and 5 bases from J, with 7 bases in between. The CDR3 has 13 amino acids. The V gene's germline CDR1 is LNHNV and CDR2 YYDKDF (reference sequence). The DNA for the CDR3 is TGTGCCACCAGCAGAGATGAGCCGGAGACCCAGTACTTC. Translating gives CATSRDEPETQYF.

This chain uses TRBV24-1 with TRBJ1-2, with D possibly TRBD1 on 6 matching bases. V was trimmed by 5 bases and J by 1 base, leaving 19 bases between them. Germline V gene sequence: CDR1 KGHDR, CDR2 SFDVKD. The CDR3 spans 17 residues. In nucleotides, the CDR3 is TGTGCCACCAGTGGGATAATCGGGACACACAATAACTATGGCTACACCTTC. Its translation is CATSGIIGTHNNYGYTF.

The V and J genes are TRBV29-1 and TRBJ1-2; D remains ambiguous. Trimming removed 7 bases at V and 8 bases at J, with 14 bases between. CDR3 size: 11 residues. Germline loops: CDR1 SQVTM, CDR2 ANQGSEA. CDR3 sequence: CSAKGPEGYTF. For the CDR3, the DNA is TGCAGCGCGAAAGGGCCAGAAGGCTACACCTTC.

This chain links TRBV20-1 with TRBJ2-5, with D possibly being TRBD2 (6 bases). The J call may not be correct, given that the DNA end is closer to TRBJ2-7. The CDR3 is 12 amino acids. CDR1 and CDR2 from the germline V gene are DFQATT and SNEGSKA (reference sequence). The CDR3 nucleotides read TGCAGTGCTAGGCCGGGAGAAACCGAGCAGTACTTC. Encoded protein: CSARPGETEQYF.

This chain connects TRBV9 to TRBJ2-5; 9 bases agree with TRBD2. Trimming cost V 3 bases and J 4 bases; bases outside gene matches: 7. This CDR3 is built from 15 residues. Germline V gene lookup returns CDR1 SGDLS and CDR2 YYNGEE. The CDR3, as DNA: TGTGCCAGCAGCGGCCGCGGGACTAGCAGAGAGACCCAGTACTTC. Its protein product is CASSGRGTSRETQYF.

This clonotype was counted a few times. The rearrangement joins TRBV10-3 to TRBJ1-5; D gene unclear. This CDR3 spans 14 amino acids. V gave up 6 bases and J gave up 3 bases, with 12 bases separating them. CDR1 and CDR2 (germline): ENHRY, SYGVKD. This CDR3 reads CAISDMGPNQPQHF. The CDR3 nucleotides read TGTGCCATCAGCGACATGGGTCCCAATCAGCCCCAGCATTTT.

In its sample, this clonotype was seen a few times. The chain recombines TRBV29-1 with TRBJ2-1, with no clear D. This CDR3 comprises 13 residues. Trimming cost V 5 bases and J 0 bases, with 8 bases left between them. Germline CDR1 is SQVTM and CDR2 is ANQGSEA. The CDR3 sequence: CSVYRSSYNEQFF. In DNA, the CDR3 is TGCAGCGTTTACCGGAGCTCCTACAATGAGCAGTTCTTC.